The rows below give T cell receptor beta chains drawn from one sample of a study of blood T cell repertoires in COVID-19. The protocol was immunoSEQ multiplex PCR, while the TCRdb copy is restricted to in-frame clones and leaves out a portion. Among 100,000 or so clones, approximately 75% were seen once, and the ten largest hold approximately 13%. The specimen sequenced was peripheral blood. The origin of the receptors is a human donor in a cohort sampled during active COVID-19. Both conserved end residues are trimmed from each CDR3. The D gene is left open where the match is weak.

d_gene,v_gene,j_gene,CDR3aa
TRBD2,TRBV7-2,TRBJ2-1,ASSLRSSGGRLSEQF
.,TRBV7-2,TRBJ2-2,ASSSRPTGELF
TRBD1,TRBV18,TRBJ1-1,ASSGQPTGRTEAF
.,TRBV7-9,TRBJ2-3,ASSLSRATDTQY
TRBD2,TRBV10-3,TRBJ2-7,AISTVGTSGAYEQY
TRBD1,TRBV28,TRBJ1-5,ASSLDRVAQPQH
.,TRBV20-1,TRBJ1-1,SASWGGLGTEAF
.,TRBV5-1,TRBJ2-7,ASSQEGQTYEQY
.,TRBV2,TRBJ1-3,ASSGAGRAGNTIY
.,TRBV2,TRBJ1-2,ASSLVEVVYGYT
.,TRBV21-1,TRBJ1-2,ASSKGQGNGYT
TRBD2,TRBV9,TRBJ2-1,ASSVRGGLNNEQF
.,TRBV5-1,TRBJ1-2,ASSPGGGGLDGYT
.,TRBV4-1,TRBJ1-5,ASSQDPGHLTEPQH
.,TRBV9,TRBJ1-3,ASSVDRVGNTIY
.,TRBV5-5,TRBJ2-6,ASSAQTSGANVLT
.,TRBV18,TRBJ2-7,ASSPITGPEQY
.,TRBV27,TRBJ2-1,ASSPTGSSYNEQF
.,TRBV15,TRBJ2-5,ATSRIRGLQETQY
.,TRBV6-5,TRBJ1-2,ASSYSAANYGYT
TRBD1,TRBV5-1,TRBJ2-7,ASSFPPAGTGIVEQY
.,TRBV5-1,TRBJ2-3,ASSTGHTRLGDTQY
.,TRBV27,TRBJ1-5,ASGHPNQPQH
TRBD2,TRBV7-2,TRBJ2-1,ASSLSGEAYNEQF
TRBD1,TRBV6-5,TRBJ2-7,ASSTGAGGYEQY
TRBD1,TRBV18,TRBJ2-1,ASSTTGTYNEQF
.,TRBV5-1,TRBJ1-1,ASSLRRVKNTEAF
.,TRBV5-1,TRBJ1-3,ASGTGTGNTIY
.,TRBV18,TRBJ1-4,ASSPRRGMGEKLF
TRBD1,TRBV7-9,TRBJ2-1,ASSWGQGSGNEQF
TRBD1,TRBV10-3,TRBJ1-2,AIRENPGQGFGTDGYT
TRBD1,TRBV6-1,TRBJ2-7,ASSERSGTEGYEQY
.,TRBV18,TRBJ1-1,ASSPQGENTEAF
TRBD1,TRBV6-1,TRBJ1-2,ASSAGTGHFNYGYT
TRBD1,TRBV6-5,TRBJ1-1,ASSPDRGPNTEAF
TRBD1,TRBV18,TRBJ1-1,ASSPMPTGTEAF
TRBD1,TRBV7-9,TRBJ2-3,ASRLTGASTDTQY
.,TRBV19,TRBJ2-1,ASSRDSIGDEQF
.,TRBV15,TRBJ1-4,ATSSPRDGGQVKLF
TRBD2,TRBV5-4,TRBJ2-7,ASSSSPGLAWYEQY
TRBD2,TRBV6-6,TRBJ2-5,ASSPTSGGVQYQETQY
.,TRBV4-2,TRBJ2-5,ASSQDTGVETQY
TRBD1,TRBV11-2,TRBJ2-7,ASSLGQGRAYEQY
.,TRBV28,TRBJ1-2,ASSKIDRGYGYT
.,TRBV2,TRBJ1-5,ASTGWVAQPQH
.,TRBV6-4,TRBJ1-1,ASSDSVGQNTEAF
TRBD1,TRBV27,TRBJ1-2,ASSRQGPSGYT
TRBD1,TRBV9,TRBJ2-2,ASSVEGAAAGELF
TRBD1,TRBV3-1/TRBV3-2,TRBJ1-2,ASSHDRVGGYT